This T cell receptor (beta chain) was retrieved from a study of cytomegalovirus exposure and HLA in healthy donors. The trim removed 1 base at V and 2 bases at J, leaving 9 bases unmatched. The CDR3 extends over 17 amino acids. Germline values: CDR1 SGHDN, CDR2 FVKESK. Researchers ran the PCR with 60 Vbeta and 13 Jbeta primers. TCRdb's table, derived via immunoSEQ multiplex PCR, lists solely in-frame clones and lacks some. The repertoire consists of roughly 150,000 clones, with 65% to 80% occurring once and the leading ten covering approximately 4%. This clonotype originated in a male donor in good health and CMV-seronegative. The chain employs TRBV14 and TRBJ2-3; 7 bases agree with TRBD1. The material sequenced was PBMCs. The CDR3 region has the DNA TGTGCCAGCAGCCAAGGGGGTTGGACAGGAGTCACAGATACGCAGTATTTT. Amino acids: CASSQGGWTGVTDTQYF.